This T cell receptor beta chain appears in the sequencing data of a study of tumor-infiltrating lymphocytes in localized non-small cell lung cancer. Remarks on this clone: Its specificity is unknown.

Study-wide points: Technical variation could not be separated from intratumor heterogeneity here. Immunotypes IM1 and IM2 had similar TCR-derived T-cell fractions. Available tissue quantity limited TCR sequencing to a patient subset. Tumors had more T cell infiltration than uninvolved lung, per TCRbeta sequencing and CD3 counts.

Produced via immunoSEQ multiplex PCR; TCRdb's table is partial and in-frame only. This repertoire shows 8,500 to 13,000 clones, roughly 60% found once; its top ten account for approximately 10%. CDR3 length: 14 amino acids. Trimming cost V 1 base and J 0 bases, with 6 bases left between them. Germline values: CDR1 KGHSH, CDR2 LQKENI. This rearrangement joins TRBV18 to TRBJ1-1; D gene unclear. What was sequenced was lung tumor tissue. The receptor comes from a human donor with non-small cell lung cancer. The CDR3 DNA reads TGTGCCAGCTCACCACAAGGCCTGAACACTGAAGCTTTCTTT. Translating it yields CASSPQGLNTEAFF.